This record concerns one T cell receptor beta chain sequence. Its antigen is unknown. This CDR3 is built from 18 residues. V was clipped by 3 bases and J by 0 bases; unmatched bases: 11. Germline CDR1 SGHRS, CDR2 YFSETQ. How the authors handled the data: With immunoSEQ giving junction-only sequences and no quality scores, filtering differed. Some clones are missing from TCRdb's copy, which holds only in-frame ones; the method was immunoSEQ multiplex PCR. The V and J calls and clone size were taken over from that table, and D and trimming were inferred from the DNA. The sample consists of hundreds of thousands of clones, less than 96% of them appearing once. These data are taken from a study of shared clonotypes between healthy human individuals. Overall study context: The study enrolled a couple of women and a few men aged 18 to 49. Overall study findings and caveats: Investigators expected sequencing depth to affect clonotype sharing among donors. Even with large depth, rarefaction showed that sorted-subset sequencing was incomplete.

Source material: naive CD4+ T cells sorted from blood. Subset in this sample: CD45RA+ positively selected. This rearrangement joins TRBV5-1 to TRBJ1-3; 8 bases are a match to TRBD1. The TCR sequence derives from a woman aged 25-40 years in good health. As DNA, the CDR3 is TGCGCCAGCAGCTCTTGGGACAGGCGCCCCATCTCTGGAAACACCATATATTTT. Its translation is CASSSWDRRPISGNTIYF.